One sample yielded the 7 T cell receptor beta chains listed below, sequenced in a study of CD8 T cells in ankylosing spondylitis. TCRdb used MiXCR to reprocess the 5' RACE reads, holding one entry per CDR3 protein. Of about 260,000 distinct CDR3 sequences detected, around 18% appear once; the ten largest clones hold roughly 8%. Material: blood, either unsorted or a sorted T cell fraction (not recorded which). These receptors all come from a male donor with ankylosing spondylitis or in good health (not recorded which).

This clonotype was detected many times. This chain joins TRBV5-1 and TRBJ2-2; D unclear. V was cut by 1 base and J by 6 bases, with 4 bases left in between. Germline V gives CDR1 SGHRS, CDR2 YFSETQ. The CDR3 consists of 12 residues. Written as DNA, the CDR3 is TGCGCCAGCAGCTTGAGACCCGGGGAGCTGTTTTTT. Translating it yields CASSLRPGELFF.

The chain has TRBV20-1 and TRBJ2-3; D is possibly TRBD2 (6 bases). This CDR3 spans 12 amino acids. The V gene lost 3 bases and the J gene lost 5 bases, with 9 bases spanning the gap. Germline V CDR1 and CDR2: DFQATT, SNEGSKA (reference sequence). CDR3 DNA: TGCAGTGCTAGGGGAGCGGGAGATACGCAGTATTTT. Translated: CSARGAGDTQYF.

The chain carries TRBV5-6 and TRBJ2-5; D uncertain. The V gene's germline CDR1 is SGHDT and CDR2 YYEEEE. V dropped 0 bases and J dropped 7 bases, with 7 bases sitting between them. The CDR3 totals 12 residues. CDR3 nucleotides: TGTGCCAGCAGCTTGGCCAAGGGGACCCAGTACTTC. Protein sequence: CASSLAKGTQYF.

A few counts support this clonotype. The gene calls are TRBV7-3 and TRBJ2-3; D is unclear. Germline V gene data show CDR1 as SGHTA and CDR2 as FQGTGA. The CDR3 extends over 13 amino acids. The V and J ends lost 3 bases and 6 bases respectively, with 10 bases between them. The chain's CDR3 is CASSFEPTDTQYF. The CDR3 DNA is TGTGCCAGCAGCTTCGAGCCCACGGATACGCAGTATTTT. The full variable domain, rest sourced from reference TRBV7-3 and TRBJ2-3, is GAGVSQTPSNKVTEKGKYVELRCDPISGHTALYWYRQSLGQGPEFLIYFQGTGAADDSGLPNDRFFAVRPEGSVSTLKIQRTERGDSAVYLCASSFEPTDTQYFGPGTRLTVL.

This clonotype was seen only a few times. For the CDR3, the DNA is TGTGCCAGCAGTCCGGACAGGGGGTCGGGTCTTTACTTC. Its protein product is CASSPDRGSGLYF. This chain joins TRBV12-3 or TRBV12-4 and TRBJ2-4; 10 bases map to TRBD1. The CDR3 length is 13 residues. The V gene end was trimmed by 5 bases and the J gene end by 16 bases; junction bases not matched to a gene: 11.

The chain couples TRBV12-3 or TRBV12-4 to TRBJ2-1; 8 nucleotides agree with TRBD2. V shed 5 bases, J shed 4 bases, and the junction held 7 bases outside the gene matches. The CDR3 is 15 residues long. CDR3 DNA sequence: TGTGCCAGCAGTCCCCCTAGCGGGTGGTACAATGAGCAGTTCTTC. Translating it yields CASSPPSGWYNEQFF.

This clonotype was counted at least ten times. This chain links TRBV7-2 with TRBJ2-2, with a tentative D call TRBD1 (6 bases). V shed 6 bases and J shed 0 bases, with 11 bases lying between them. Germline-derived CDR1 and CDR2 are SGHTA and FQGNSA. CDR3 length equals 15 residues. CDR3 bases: TGTGCCAGCAGAGCCGGGACATCGAACACCGGGGAGCTGTTTTTT. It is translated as CASRAGTSNTGELFF. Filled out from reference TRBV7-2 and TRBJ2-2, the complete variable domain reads GAGVSQSPSNKVTEKGKDVELRCDPISGHTALYWYRQSLGQGLEFLIYFQGNSAPDKSGLPSDRFSAERTGGSVSTLTIQRTQQEDSAVYLCASRAGTSNTGELFFGEGSRLTVL.